A single sample is the source of the 3 T cell receptor beta chains below, sequenced in a study of cytomegalovirus exposure and HLA in healthy donors. PCR involved 60 Vbeta and 13 Jbeta primers. Data came from immunoSEQ multiplex PCR; TCRdb stores just in-frame clones and leaves some out. The data show some 150,000 clones, 64% seen once. Source material: PBMCs. These receptors were taken from a woman in her twenties or thirties in good health and CMV-seropositive.

J is TRBJ2-5 and V is TRBV2, with D perhaps matching TRBD1 (5 bases). In germline, CDR1 is SNHLY, CDR2 FYNNEI. The ends were cut back, 6 bases at V and 8 bases at J, with 13 bases in the middle. CDR3 length: 12 amino acids. In DNA, the CDR3 is TGTGCCAGCAGGATGGCAGGGCAAACCCAGTACTTC. This gives the protein CASRMAGQTQYF.

This chain uses TRBV6-5 with TRBJ2-4; D not certain. The CDR3 covers 16 residues. V lost 0 bases and J lost 5, with 14 bases in between. Per the germline V gene, CDR1 is MNHEY and CDR2 is SVGAGI. CDR3 amino acids: CASSYSAVGAQNIQYF. The CDR3 nucleotides read TGTGCCAGCAGTTACTCGGCGGTCGGCGCCCAAAACATTCAGTACTTC.

The chain is built from TRBV20-1 and TRBJ1-6; D is possibly TRBD1 (5 bases). V was cut by 5 bases and J by 16 bases, with 12 bases left in between. Germline CDR1 is DFQATT and CDR2 is SNEGSKA (reference sequence). CDR3 length: 10 amino acids. CDR3 nucleotides: TGCAGTGCTTCGCGGGACCAACTCCACTTT. Protein product: CSASRDQLHF.